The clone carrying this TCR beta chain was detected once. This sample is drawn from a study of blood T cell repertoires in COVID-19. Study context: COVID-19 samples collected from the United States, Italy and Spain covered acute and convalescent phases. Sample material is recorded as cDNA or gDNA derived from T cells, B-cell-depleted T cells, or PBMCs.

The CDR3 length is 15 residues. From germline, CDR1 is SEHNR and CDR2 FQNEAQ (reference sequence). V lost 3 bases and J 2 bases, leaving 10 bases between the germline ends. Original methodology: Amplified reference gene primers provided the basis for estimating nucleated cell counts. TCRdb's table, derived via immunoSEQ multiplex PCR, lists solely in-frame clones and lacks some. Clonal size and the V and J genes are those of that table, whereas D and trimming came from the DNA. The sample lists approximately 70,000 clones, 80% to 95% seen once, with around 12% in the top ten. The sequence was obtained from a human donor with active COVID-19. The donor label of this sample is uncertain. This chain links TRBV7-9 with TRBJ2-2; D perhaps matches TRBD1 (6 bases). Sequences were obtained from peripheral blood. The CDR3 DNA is TGTGCCAGCAGCTTGTCAGGGGTCAACACCGGGGAGCTGTTTTTT. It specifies CASSLSGVNTGELFF.